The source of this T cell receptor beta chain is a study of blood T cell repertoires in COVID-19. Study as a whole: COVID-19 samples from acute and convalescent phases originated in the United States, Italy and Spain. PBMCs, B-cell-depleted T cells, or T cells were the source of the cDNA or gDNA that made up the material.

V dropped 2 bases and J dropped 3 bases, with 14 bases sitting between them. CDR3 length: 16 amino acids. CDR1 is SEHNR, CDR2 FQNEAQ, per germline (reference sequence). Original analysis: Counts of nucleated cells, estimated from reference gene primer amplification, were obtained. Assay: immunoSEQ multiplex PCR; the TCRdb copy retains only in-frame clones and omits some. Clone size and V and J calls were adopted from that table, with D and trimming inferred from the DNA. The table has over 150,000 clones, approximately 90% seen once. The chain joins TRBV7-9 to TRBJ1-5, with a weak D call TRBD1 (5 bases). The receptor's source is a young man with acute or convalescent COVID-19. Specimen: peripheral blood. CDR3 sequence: CASSLQGLGSNQPQHF. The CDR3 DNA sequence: TGTGCCAGCAGCTTACAGGGACTAGGGTCCAATCAGCCCCAGCATTTT. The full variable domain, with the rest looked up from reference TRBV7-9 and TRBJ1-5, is DTGVSQNPRHKITKRGQNVTFRCDPISEHNRLYWYRQTLGQGPEFLTYFQNEAQLEKSRLLSDRFSAERPKGSFSTLEIQRTEQGDSAMYLCASSLQGLGSNQPQHFGDGTRLSIL.